This paragraph reports one T cell receptor beta chain. There is no known antigen for this receptor. Per-base quality was not reported, and no clone a single base away is much larger than it. From cysteine to phenylalanine, the CDR3 is 16 amino acids long. The entry retains the CDR3 DNA only, 48 bases that are in frame from base 1. V sheds 2 bases and J sheds 5 bases, leaving 15 bases between their ends. The sample belongs to a study of radiation and T cells in renal cell carcinoma (dated by TCRdb to 2018 to 2020). Background for the entire study: Samples came from a clinical trial, in which primary renal cell carcinomas received 15 Gy stereotactic body radiation therapy followed by nephrectomy 4 weeks later. In total, about 50 samples underwent TCR beta sequencing: around 25 tumors plus 27 peripheral blood samples. Across all 50 or so samples, 4,016,671 unique CDR3 nucleotide sequences, encoding 2.5 million to 3 million unique CDR3 amino acid sequences, were identified.

The time point label corresponds to: blood 2 weeks post-SBRT. The treatment or condition tag for this specimen amounts to: 15 Gy SBRT to primary tumor, nephrectomy 4 weeks later. To follow tumor-enriched clonotypes, serial peripheral blood was collected from radiation-treated patients at baseline and at 2 weeks and 4 weeks after SBRT. Renal cell carcinoma with clear cell pathology was present in all patients. Genomic DNA for TCR sequencing was prepared using the QIAamp DNA Blood Mini Kit (Qiagen). The analyses included just those samples that passed every quality control check. The immunoSEQ kit was used, according to the manufacturer's recommendations, to generate TCR beta libraries from genomic DNA. Library preparation used a first multiplex PCR with proprietary primers, then a second PCR adding unique barcodes, with bead cleanups after each round. Each sample batch included a kit-provided positive control reaction and a negative control reaction. The final libraries underwent checking on an Agilent 4200 TapeStation D1000 ScreenTape, volumetric pooling, and quantification by qPCR. Sequencing was performed on an Illumina NextSeq500 using a MidOutput 150-cycle cartridge, with 156 Read1 cycles, 15 Index1 cycles, and the kit custom primers. The pooled library was loaded at around 1 pM with an approximately 22% PhiX control spike-in. For the original study's pipeline: Vendor-processed data were analyzed in R, with a clonotype defined as all T cells sharing the same CDR3 nucleotide sequence. For clone abundance analyses, frequencies were normalized to the 10,000 most abundant clones in each sample. Public T cell clones, which averaged fewer than five per sample, were removed prior to analysis. Tumor-enriched and baseline blood-enriched clonotypes were defined by at least a 32-fold difference in abundance between compartments. A beta-binomial differential abundance model was applied to find clonotypes that expanded or contracted between blood time points. The Baroni-Urbani and Buser coefficient was used to measure tumor-blood repertoire similarity, and groups were compared with two-tailed Wilcoxon tests in R. As stored in TCRdb, this immuneACCESS dataset retains in-frame rearrangements with V and J assigned. A fraction of the clones does not appear; measured against another copy, unresolved V genes explain less than half of the discrepancy, and the remainder lacks a known reason. The DNA was the basis for D and trimming; V, J and clone size are from that table. The sample table contains 120,000 or so clones; only one count was recorded for approximately 80% of them. The ten largest clones represent under 2.5% of the sample.

Overall study results and their limits: Because no pretreatment tumor biopsies were available, whether clonotypes were present in the tumor at baseline could not be determined. Dynamics of the blood repertoire were not tracked past 4 weeks after treatment. In blood, the top tumor clonotypes increased from baseline to 2 weeks after radiation and then shrank by 4 weeks, which suggests a temporary expansion of tumor-resident clones. Because the trial had a single-armed design, the trial could not examine how radiation dose or scheduling affected the TCR repertoire.

This material consisted of blood, taken from a patient whose treatment included radiotherapy and nephrectomy. The chain is assembled from TRBV23-1 and TRBJ1-4; the D segment could be TRBD1, given 5 matching bases. TRBV23-1 is classed as an ORF, of uncertain function. The receptor was derived from a woman aged 60-70 years with renal cell carcinoma. The CDR3 reads as follows: CASSQGRLGGNEKLFF. The sequenced DNA is TGCGCCAGCAGTCAAGGGCGGCTTGGGGGGAATGAAAAACTGTTTTTT.